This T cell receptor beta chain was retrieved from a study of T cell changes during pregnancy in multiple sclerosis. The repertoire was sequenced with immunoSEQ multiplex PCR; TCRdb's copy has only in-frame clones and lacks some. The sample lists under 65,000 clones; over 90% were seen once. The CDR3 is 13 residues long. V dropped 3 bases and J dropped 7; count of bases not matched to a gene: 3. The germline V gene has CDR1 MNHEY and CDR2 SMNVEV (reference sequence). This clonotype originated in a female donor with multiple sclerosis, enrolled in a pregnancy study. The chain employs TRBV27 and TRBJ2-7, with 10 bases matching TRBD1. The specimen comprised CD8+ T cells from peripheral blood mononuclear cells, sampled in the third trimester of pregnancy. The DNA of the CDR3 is TGTGCCAGCAGTTTCGGGACAGGGGATGAGCAGTACTTC. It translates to CASSFGTGDEQYF.